The text below deals with one T cell receptor (beta chain). No cognate antigen has been identified for it. Per-base quality was not reported, and no clone a single base away is much larger than it. The sample belongs to a study of blood T cell repertoires in COVID-19 (dated by TCRdb to 2020 to 2022). For the study in its entirety: Collaborator samples came from the United States, Italy and Spain and covered acute and convalescent phases of COVID-19. The prospective study material was composed of cDNA or gDNA derived from T cells, B-cell-depleted T cells, or PBMCs. Subjects who had been exposed to COVID-19, were actively infected with it, or had recovered from it provided the deeply sampled blood TCRbeta repertoires that made up the dataset. A freely available public database, intended as a resource for researchers studying the immune response to SARS-CoV-2, is where the repertoires were released. Samples came from the ongoing ImmuneRACE study (first 160 participants) plus 1,254 subjects from 6 global collaborators. A de-identified subject ID, COVID-19 status, age in years and sex were almost always included in the sample metadata. Where available, HLA class I and class II types were obtained from metadata supplied by the sample provider rather than from assay-based typing. What the study reported, not specific to this receptor: How much clinical and demographic metadata was included differed by source and by participant, and the metadata was provided uncurated.

Each collaborating institution followed its own protocols to collect whole blood in K2EDTA tubes. For TCRbeta analysis, collaborators shipped samples in one of three forms: frozen whole blood, isolated PBMCs, or DNA extracted from either of those sample types. TCRbeta CDR3 regions were amplified from genomic DNA by means of the immunoSEQ Assay, a bias-controlled multiplex PCR. In the source study's methods: The number of nucleated cells in each sample was estimated by amplification of reference gene primers within the assay. To quantify the absolute abundance of each unique TCRbeta CDR3 rearrangement, sequence reads were collapsed and filtered. For each sample, productive Simpson clonality was calculated as the square root of Simpson's diversity index over productive rearrangements. TCRdb mirrors the immuneACCESS table, restricted to in-frame sequences. Some clones are absent from its copies; in checked studies, under half trace to an unresolved V gene, and the reason for the others is unknown. The D gene and trimming were derived from the DNA, and the V and J assignments and clone size from that table. Here the sample has fewer than 75,000 clones; roughly 82% occur a single time. Together, the top ten hold about 38% of the sample.

The junction carries 11 bases between V and J, which are trimmed by 0 bases and 5 bases respectively. The CDR3 starts with the cysteine, ends with the phenylalanine, and has 14 residues. Only the CDR3 part of the read is kept: 42 bases, read in frame from the first base. CDR1 and CDR2, looked up from the germline V gene, are SGHRS and YFSETQ. The source of this sequence is a human donor in a cohort sampled during active COVID-19. The chain was built from TRBV5-1 and TRBJ1-1, with TRBD1 tentatively as D gene (5 bases match). The source material was peripheral blood. The DNA is as follows: TGCGCCAGCAGCTTGGCCGGGGGGGTTACTGAAGCTTTCTTT. Its coded protein is CASSLAGGVTEAFF.